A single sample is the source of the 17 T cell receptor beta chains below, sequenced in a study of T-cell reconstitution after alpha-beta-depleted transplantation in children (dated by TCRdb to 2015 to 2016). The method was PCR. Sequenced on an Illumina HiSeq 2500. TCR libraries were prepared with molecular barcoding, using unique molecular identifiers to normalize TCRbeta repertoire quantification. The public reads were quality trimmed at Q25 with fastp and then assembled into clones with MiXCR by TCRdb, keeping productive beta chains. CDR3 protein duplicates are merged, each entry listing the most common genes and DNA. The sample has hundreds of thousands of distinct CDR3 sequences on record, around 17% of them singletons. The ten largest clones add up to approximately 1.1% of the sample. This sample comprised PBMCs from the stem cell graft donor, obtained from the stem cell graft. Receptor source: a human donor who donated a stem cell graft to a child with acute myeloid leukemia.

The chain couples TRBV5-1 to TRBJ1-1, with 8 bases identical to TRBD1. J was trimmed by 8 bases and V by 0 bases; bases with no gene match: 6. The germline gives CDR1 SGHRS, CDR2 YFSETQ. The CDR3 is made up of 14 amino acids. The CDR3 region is CASSLVRGTGEAFF. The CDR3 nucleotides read TGCGCCAGCAGCTTGGTGAGGGGGACAGGAGAAGCTTTCTTT.

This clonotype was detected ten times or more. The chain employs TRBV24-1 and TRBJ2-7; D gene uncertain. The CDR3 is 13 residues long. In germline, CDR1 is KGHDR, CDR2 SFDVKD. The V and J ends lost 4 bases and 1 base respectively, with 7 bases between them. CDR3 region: CATSEYDSYEQYF. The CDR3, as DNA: TGTGCCACCAGTGAGTACGATTCCTACGAGCAGTACTTC.

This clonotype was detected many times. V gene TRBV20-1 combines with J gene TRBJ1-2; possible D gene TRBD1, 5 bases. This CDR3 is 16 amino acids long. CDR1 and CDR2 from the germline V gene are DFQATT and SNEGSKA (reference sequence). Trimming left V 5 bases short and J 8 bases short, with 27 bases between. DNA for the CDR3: TGCAGTGCTCCCCCAGGGCAGGTCCAACCCCTGAAGGGCTACACCTTC. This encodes CSAPPGQVQPLKGYTF.

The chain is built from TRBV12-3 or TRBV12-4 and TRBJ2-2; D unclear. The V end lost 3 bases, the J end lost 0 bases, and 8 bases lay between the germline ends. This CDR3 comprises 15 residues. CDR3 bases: TGTGCCAGCAGTTTGCCCGAAGCGAACACCGGGGAGCTGTTTTTT. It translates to CASSLPEANTGELFF.

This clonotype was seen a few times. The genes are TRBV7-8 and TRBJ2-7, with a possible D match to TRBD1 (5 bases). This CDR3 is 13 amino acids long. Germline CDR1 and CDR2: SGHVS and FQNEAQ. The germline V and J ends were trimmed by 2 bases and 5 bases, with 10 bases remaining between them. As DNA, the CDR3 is TGTGCCAGCAGCTTATCAGGGTCCGACGAGCAGTACGTC. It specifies CASSLSGSDEQYV.

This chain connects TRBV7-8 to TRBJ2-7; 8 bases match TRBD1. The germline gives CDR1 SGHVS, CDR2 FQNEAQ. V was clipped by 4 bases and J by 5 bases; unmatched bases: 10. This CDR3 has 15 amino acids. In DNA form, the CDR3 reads TGTGCCAGCAGCTCGCCCGGACAGGGTTGGGACGAGCAGTACGTC. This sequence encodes CASSSPGQGWDEQYV.

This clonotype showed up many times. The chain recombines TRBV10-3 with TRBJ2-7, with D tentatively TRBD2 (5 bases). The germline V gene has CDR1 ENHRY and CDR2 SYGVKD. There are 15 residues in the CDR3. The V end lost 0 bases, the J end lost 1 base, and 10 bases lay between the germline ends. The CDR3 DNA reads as TGTGCCATCAGTGAGTCGTCTAGCACATCCTACGAGCAGTACGTC. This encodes CAISESSSTSYEQYV.

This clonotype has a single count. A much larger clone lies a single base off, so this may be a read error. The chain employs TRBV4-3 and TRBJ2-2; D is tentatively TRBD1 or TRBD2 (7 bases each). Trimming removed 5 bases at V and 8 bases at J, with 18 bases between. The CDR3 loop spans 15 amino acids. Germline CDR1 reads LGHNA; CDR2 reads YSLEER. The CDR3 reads CASSMGGGGAGELFF. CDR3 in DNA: TGCGCCAGCAGCATGGGGGGAGGGGGCGCGGGGGAGCTGTTTTTT.

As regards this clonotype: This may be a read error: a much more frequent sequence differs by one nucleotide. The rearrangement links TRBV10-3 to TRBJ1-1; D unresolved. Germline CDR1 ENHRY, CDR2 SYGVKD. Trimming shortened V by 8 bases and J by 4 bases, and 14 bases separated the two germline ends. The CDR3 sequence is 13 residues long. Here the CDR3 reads CAIQVVAATEAFF. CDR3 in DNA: TGTGCCATCCAGGTGGTTGCGGCCACTGAAGCTTTCTTT.

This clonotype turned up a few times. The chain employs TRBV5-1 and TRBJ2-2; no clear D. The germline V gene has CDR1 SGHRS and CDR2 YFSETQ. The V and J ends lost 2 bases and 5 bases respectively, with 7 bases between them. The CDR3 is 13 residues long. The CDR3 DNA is TGCGCCAGCAGCTTTATGGGGACCGGGGAGCTGTTTTTT. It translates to CASSFMGTGELFF.

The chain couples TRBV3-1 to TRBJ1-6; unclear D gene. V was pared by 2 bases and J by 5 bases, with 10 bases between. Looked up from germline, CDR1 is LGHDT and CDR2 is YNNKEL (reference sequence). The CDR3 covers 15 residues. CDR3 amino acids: CASSQLSADNSPLHF. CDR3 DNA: TGTGCCAGCAGCCAACTTTCCGCTGATAATTCACCCCTCCACTTT.

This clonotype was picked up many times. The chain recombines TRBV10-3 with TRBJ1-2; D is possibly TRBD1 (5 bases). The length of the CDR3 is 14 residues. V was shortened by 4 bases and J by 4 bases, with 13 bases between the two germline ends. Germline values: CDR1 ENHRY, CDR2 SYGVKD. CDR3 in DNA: TGTGCCATCAGTGTGGGGGGACCTCGCTATGGCTACACCTTC. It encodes CAISVGGPRYGYTF.

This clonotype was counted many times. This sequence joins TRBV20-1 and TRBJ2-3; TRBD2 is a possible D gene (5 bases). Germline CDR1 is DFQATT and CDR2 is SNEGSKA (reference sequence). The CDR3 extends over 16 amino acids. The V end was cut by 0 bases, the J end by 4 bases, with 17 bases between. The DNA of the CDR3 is TGCAGTGCTAGAGATTTCAGCGGTACGGTAGCAGATACGCAGTATTTT. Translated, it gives CSARDFSGTVADTQYF.

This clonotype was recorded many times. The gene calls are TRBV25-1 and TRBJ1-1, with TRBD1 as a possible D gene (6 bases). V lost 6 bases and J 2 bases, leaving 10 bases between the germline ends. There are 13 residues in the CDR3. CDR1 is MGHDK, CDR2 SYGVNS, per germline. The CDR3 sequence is CASRHRANTEAFF. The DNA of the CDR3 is TGTGCCAGCAGGCACAGGGCTAACACTGAAGCTTTCTTT.

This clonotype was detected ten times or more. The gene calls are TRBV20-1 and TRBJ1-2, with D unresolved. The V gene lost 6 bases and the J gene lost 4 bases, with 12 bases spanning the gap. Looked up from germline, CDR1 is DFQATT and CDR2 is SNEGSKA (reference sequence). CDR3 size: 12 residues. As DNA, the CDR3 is TGCAGTGCCACGGAGAGGGCCTATGGCTACACCTTC. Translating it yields CSATERAYGYTF.

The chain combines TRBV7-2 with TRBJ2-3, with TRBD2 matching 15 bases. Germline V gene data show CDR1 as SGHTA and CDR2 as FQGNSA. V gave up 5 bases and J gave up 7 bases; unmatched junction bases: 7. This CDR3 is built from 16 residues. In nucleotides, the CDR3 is TGTGCCAGCAGCACGCGGACTAGCGGGGGGGGGTATACGCAGTATTTT. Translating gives CASSTRTSGGGYTQYF.

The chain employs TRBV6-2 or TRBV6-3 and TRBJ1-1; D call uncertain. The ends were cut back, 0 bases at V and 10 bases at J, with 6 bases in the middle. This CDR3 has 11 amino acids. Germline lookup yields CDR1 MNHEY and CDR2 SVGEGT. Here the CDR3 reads CASSYSIGAFF. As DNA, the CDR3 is TGTGCCAGCAGTTACTCGATAGGAGCTTTCTTT.